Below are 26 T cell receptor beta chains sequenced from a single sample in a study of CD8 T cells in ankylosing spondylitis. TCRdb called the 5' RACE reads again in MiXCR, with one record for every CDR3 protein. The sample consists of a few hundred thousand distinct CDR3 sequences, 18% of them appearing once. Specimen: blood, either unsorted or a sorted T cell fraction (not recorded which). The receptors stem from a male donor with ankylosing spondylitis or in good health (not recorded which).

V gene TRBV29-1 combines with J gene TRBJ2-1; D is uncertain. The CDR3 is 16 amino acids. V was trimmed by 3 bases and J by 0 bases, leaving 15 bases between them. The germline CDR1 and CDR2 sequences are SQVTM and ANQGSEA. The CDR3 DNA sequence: TGCAGCGTTGAGCTGGCAGGTTCACCCTCCTACAATGAGCAGTTCTTC. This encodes CSVELAGSPSYNEQFF.

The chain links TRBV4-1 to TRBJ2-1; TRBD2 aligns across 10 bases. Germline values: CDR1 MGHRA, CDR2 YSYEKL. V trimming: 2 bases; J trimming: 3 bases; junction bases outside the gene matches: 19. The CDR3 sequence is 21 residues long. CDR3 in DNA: TGCGCCAGCAGCCAATGGCTAGCGGGAGTTTGGTGGGCATTTCTCTACAATGAGCAGTTCTTC. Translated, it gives CASSQWLAGVWWAFLYNEQFF.

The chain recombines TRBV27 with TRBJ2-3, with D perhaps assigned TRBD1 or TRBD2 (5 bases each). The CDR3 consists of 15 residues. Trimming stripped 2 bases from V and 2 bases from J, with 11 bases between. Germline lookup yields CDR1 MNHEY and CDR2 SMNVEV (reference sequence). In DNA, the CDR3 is TGTGCCAGCAGTTTAGAGGGGAACCCCACAGATACGCAGTATTTT. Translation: CASSLEGNPTDTQYF.

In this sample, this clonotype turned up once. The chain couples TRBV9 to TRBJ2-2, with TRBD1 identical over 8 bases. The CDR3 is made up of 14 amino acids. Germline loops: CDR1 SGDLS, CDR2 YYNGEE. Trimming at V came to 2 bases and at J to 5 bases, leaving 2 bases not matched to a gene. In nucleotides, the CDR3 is TGTGCCAGCAGCGTGGACAGGGAAACCGGGGAGCTGTTTTTT. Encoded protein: CASSVDRETGELFF. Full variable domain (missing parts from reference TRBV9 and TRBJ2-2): DSGVTQTPKHLITATGQRVTLRCSPRSGDLSVYWYQQSLDQGLQFLIQYYNGEERAKGNILERFSAQQFPDLHSELNLSSLELGDSALYFCASSVDRETGELFFGEGSRLTVL.

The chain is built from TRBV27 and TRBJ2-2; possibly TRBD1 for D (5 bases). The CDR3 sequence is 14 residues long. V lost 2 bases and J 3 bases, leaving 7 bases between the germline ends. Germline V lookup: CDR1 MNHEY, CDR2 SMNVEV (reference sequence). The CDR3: CASSLQGHTGELFF. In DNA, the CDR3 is TGTGCCAGCAGTTTACAGGGTCACACCGGGGAGCTGTTTTTT.

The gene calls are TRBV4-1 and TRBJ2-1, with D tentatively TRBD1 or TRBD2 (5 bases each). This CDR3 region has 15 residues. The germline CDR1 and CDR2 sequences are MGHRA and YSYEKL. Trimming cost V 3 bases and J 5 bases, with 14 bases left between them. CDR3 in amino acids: CASSHPRDGNNEQFF. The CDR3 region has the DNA TGCGCCAGCAGCCACCCGAGGGACGGGAACAATGAGCAGTTCTTC.

The DNA for the CDR3 is TGTGCCAGCAGTTACTCAGAACGGGTGGCAGTCAGCTCCTACGAGCAGTACTTC. Amino acid sequence: CASSYSERVAVSSYEQYF. V usage is TRBV6-2 or TRBV6-3 and J usage is TRBJ2-7; D gene uncertain. The CDR3 runs to 18 residues. The V end was cut by 0 bases, the J end by 0 bases, with 18 bases between. Germline V gene sequence: CDR1 MNHEY, CDR2 SVGEGT.

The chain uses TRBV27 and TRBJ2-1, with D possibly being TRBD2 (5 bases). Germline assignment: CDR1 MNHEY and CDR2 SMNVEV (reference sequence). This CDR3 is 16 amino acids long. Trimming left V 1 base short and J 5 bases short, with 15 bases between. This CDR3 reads CASSLYAASSHNEQFF. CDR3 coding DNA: TGTGCCAGCAGTTTATACGCGGCGTCTAGCCACAATGAGCAGTTCTTC.

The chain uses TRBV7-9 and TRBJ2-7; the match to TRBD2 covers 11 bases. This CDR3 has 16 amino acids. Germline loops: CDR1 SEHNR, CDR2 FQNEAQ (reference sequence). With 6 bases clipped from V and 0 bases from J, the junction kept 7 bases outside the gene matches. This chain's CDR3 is CASREPLAGGSYEQYF. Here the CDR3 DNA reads TGTGCCAGCAGGGAACCCCTAGCGGGAGGCTCCTACGAGCAGTACTTC.

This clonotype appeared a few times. The CDR3, as DNA: TGTGCCAGCAGCGTAGGGACCCATTCCTACGAGCAGTACTTC. This translates into CASSVGTHSYEQYF. The rearrangement uses TRBV9 and TRBJ2-7; no reliable D call. This CDR3 region has 14 residues. V was trimmed by 0 bases and J by 1 base, leaving 8 bases between them. CDR1 and CDR2 from the germline V gene are SGDLS and YYNGEE.

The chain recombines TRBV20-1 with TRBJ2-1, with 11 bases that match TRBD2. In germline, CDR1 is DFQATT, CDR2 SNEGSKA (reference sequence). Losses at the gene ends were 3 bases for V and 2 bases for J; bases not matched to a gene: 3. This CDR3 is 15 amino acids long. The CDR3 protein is CSARGLAEAYNEQFF. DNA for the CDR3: TGCAGTGCTAGGGGACTAGCGGAAGCCTACAATGAGCAGTTCTTC.

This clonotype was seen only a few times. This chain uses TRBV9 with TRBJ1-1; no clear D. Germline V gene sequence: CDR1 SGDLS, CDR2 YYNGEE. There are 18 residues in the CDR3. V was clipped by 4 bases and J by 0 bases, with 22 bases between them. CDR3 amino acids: CASSPRDPRRIMNTEAFF. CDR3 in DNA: TGTGCCAGCAGCCCAAGAGACCCAAGGAGGATCATGAACACTGAAGCTTTCTTT. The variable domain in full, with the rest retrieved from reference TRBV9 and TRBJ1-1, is DSGVTQTPKHLITATGQRVTLRCSPRSGDLSVYWYQQSLDQGLQFLIQYYNGEERAKGNILERFSAQQFPDLHSELNLSSLELGDSALYFCASSPRDPRRIMNTEAFFGQGTRLTVV.

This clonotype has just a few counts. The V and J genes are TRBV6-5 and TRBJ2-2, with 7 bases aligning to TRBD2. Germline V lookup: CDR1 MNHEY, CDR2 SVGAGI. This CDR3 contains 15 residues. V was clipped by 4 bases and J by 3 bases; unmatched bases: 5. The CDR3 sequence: CASSFRDYHTGELFF. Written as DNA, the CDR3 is TGTGCCAGCAGTTTTCGGGACTACCACACCGGGGAGCTGTTTTTT.

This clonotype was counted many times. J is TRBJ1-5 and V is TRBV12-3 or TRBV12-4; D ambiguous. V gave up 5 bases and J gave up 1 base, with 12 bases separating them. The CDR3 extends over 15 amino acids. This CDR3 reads CASSQPSVSNQPQHF. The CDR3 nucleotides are TGTGCCAGCAGTCAACCTAGCGTGAGCAATCAGCCCCAGCATTTT.

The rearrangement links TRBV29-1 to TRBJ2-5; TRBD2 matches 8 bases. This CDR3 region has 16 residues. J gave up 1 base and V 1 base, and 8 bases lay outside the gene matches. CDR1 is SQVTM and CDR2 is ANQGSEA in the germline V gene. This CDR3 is CSVEGGSGDLQETQYF. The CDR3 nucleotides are TGCAGCGTTGAAGGCGGTAGCGGGGACCTCCAAGAGACCCAGTACTTC.

The DNA for the CDR3 is TGTGCCACCAGCATTGGAGACAATGAGCAGTTCTTC. It is translated as CATSIGDNEQFF. This chain links TRBV24-1 with TRBJ2-1; D is unresolved. Trimming took off 7 bases at V and 5 bases at J, with 8 bases between the two ends. This CDR3 has 12 amino acids. CDR1 is KGHDR and CDR2 is SFDVKD in the germline V gene.

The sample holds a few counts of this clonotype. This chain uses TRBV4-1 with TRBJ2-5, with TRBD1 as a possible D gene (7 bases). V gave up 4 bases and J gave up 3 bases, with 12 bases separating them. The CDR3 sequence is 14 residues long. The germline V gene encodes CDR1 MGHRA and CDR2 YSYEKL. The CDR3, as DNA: TGCGCCAGCAGCCCAGGGGGGAGTGAAGAGACCCAGTACTTC. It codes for CASSPGGSEETQYF.

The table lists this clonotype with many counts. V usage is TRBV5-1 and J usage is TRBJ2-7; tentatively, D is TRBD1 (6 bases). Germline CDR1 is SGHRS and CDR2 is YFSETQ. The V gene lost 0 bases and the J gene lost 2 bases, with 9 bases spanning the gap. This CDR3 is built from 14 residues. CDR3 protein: CASSLDGTTYEQYF. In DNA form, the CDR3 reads TGCGCCAGCAGCTTGGATGGGACAACCTACGAGCAGTACTTC. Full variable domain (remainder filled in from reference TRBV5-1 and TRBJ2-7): KAGVTQTPRYLIKTRGQQVTLSCSPISGHRSVSWYQQTPGQGLQFLFEYFSETQRNKGNFPGRFSGRQFSNSRSEMNVSTLELGDSALYLCASSLDGTTYEQYFGPGTRLTVT.

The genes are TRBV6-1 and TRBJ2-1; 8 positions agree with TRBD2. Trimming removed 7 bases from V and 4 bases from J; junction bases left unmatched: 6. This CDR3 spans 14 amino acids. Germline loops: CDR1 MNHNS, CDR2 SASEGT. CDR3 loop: CASKPGLGYNEQFF. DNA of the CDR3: TGTGCCAGCAAGCCGGGACTAGGGTACAATGAGCAGTTCTTC.

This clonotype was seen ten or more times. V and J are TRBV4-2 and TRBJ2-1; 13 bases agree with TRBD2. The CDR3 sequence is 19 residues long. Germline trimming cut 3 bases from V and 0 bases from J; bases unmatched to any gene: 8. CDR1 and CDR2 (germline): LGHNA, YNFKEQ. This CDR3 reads CASSQMGTSGVSSYNEQFF. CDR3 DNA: TGTGCCAGCAGCCAGATGGGGACTAGCGGGGTAAGCTCCTACAATGAGCAGTTCTTC.

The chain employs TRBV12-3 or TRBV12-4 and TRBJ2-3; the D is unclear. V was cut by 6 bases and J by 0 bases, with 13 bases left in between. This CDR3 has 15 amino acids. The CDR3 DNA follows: TGTGCCAGCAGCACCTTTCCGGCTAGCACAGATACGCAGTATTTT. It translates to CASSTFPASTDTQYF.

CDR3 sequence (DNA): TGCGCCAGCAGCTTAACAGGGGGAAACGAGCAGTACTTC. Protein product: CASSLTGGNEQYF. V is TRBV5-1 and J is TRBJ2-7, with TRBD1 matching 8 bases. Germline V gene sequence: CDR1 SGHRS, CDR2 YFSETQ. CDR3 size: 13 residues. V lost 2 bases to trimming and J lost 5 bases; unmatched junction nucleotides: 3.

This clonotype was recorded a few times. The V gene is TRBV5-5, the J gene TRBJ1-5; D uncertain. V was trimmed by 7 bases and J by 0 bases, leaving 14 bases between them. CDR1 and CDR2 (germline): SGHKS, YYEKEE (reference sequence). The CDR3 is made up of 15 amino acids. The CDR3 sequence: CASSISAYSNQPQHF. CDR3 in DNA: TGTGCCAGCTCGATATCAGCCTATAGCAATCAGCCCCAGCATTTT.

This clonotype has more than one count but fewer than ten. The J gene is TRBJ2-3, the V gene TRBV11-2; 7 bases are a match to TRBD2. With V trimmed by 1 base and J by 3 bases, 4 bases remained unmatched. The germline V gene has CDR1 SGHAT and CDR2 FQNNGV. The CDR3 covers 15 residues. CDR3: CASSLGLAETDTQYF. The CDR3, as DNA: TGTGCCAGCAGCTTAGGGCTAGCGGAAACAGATACGCAGTATTTT.

The CDR3 region is CASSPLLREYTDTQYF. CDR3 DNA: TGTGCCAGCAGCCCTCTCTTGCGGGAGTACACAGATACGCAGTATTTT. This chain uses TRBV3-1 with TRBJ2-3; 7 nucleotides agree with TRBD2. The CDR3 consists of 16 residues. V was clipped by 4 bases and J by 2 bases; unmatched bases: 9. Germline V gene data show CDR1 as LGHDT and CDR2 as YNNKEL (reference sequence).

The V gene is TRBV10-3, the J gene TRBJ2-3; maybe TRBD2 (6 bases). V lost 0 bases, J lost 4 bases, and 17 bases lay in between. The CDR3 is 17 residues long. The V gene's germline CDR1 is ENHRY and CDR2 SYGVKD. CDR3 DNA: TGTGCCATCAGTGAGTCAGTGGAAGAACCGGGGGCAGATACGCAGTATTTT. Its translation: CAISESVEEPGADTQYF.